Shown below are 8 T cell receptor beta chains from a single sample sequenced in a study of blood T cell repertoires in COVID-19. The repertoire was sequenced with immunoSEQ multiplex PCR; TCRdb's copy has only in-frame clones and lacks some. The sample has 140,000 to 150,000 clones, 84% seen once. Sequenced material: PBMCs or T cells enriched from blood (not recorded which). The receptors here all came from a woman aged 45-65 years who had been exposed to COVID-19.

The chain carries TRBV20-1 and TRBJ1-1; D is possibly TRBD1 (5 bases). Trimming stripped 3 bases from V and 6 bases from J, with 14 bases between. Looked up from germline, CDR1 is DFQATT and CDR2 is SNEGSKA (reference sequence). The CDR3 runs to 13 residues. The CDR3 coding sequence is TGCAGTGCTAGTATAAGGGGTTGGGCTGAAGCTTTCTTT. This gives the protein CSASIRGWAEAFF.

This clone has only a few counts. V usage is TRBV6-5 and J usage is TRBJ1-6; 8 positions agree with TRBD1. Germline V lookup: CDR1 MNHEY, CDR2 SVGAGI. The CDR3 runs 14 residues. V was clipped by 6 bases and J by 11 bases; unmatched bases: 9. CDR3 sequence: CASRLGQDGTPLHF. CDR3 coding DNA: TGTGCCAGCAGACTGGGACAGGATGGAACACCCCTCCACTTT.

The rearrangement links TRBV19 to TRBJ2-5; D is possibly TRBD2 (6 bases). V lost 4 bases and J 0 bases, leaving 18 bases between the germline ends. The germline gives CDR1 LNHDA, CDR2 SQIVND (reference sequence). The CDR3 extends over 17 amino acids. CDR3: CASSTGGAGRYQETQYF. Written as DNA, the CDR3 is TGTGCCAGTAGTACGGGTGGCGCGGGGAGGTACCAAGAGACCCAGTACTTC.

In its sample, this clone was seen once. At one end, the junction sequence differs from germline, possibly due to a read error. The CDR3 nucleotides are TGTGCCAGCAGCCTAGAAGGGGAGGTTCGGGAAAAACTGTTTTTT. Residues: CASSLEGEVREKLFF. The chain is built from TRBV11-2 and TRBJ1-4; D perhaps matches TRBD1 (5 bases). The CDR3 extends over 15 amino acids. Germline V gene data show CDR1 as SGHAT and CDR2 as FQNNGV.

The chain combines TRBV5-1 with TRBJ2-7; 9 bases align to TRBD2. The CDR3 runs 15 residues. Germline V gene lookup returns CDR1 SGHRS and CDR2 YFSETQ. With 2 bases clipped from V and 1 base from J, the junction kept 4 bases outside the gene matches. In DNA form, the CDR3 reads TGCGCCAGCAGCTTAGGGGCGGGAGGGTCCTACGAGCAGTACTTC. As protein: CASSLGAGGSYEQYF.

The chain uses TRBV6-5 and TRBJ1-4; no firm D call. Germline values: CDR1 MNHEY, CDR2 SVGAGI. The germline V and J ends were trimmed by 5 bases and 13 bases, with 14 bases remaining between them. The CDR3 has 12 residues. CDR3 sequence reads: CASSQPGRILFF. The CDR3 DNA reads TGTGCCAGCAGTCAGCCAGGCAGAATACTGTTTTTT.

The chain combines TRBV5-1 with TRBJ2-1, with a possible D match to TRBD2 (5 bases). The CDR3 runs 16 residues. V was pared by 0 bases and J by 0 bases, with 10 bases between. The germline CDR1 and CDR2 sequences are SGHRS and YFSETQ. The CDR3 nucleotides are TGCGCCAGCAGCTTGGGCGGGCGTTCCTCCTACAATGAGCAGTTCTTC. Amino acids: CASSLGGRSSYNEQFF. The full variable domain, in which reference TRBV5-1 and TRBJ2-1 provide the parts outside the CDR3, is KAGVTQTPRYLIKTRGQQVTLSCSPISGHRSVSWYQQTPGQGLQFLFEYFSETQRNKGNFPGRFSGRQFSNSRSEMNVSTLELGDSALYLCASSLGGRSSYNEQFFGPGTRLTVL.

The chain carries TRBV21-1 and TRBJ1-1. TRBV21-1 is classified as a pseudogene. CDR3 length: 16 amino acids. The CDR3 DNA reads as TGTGCCAGCAGACTAAGCTCGGGGACCCTAGCGCCGGGAGCTTTCTTT. Protein sequence: CASRLSSGTLAPGAFF.